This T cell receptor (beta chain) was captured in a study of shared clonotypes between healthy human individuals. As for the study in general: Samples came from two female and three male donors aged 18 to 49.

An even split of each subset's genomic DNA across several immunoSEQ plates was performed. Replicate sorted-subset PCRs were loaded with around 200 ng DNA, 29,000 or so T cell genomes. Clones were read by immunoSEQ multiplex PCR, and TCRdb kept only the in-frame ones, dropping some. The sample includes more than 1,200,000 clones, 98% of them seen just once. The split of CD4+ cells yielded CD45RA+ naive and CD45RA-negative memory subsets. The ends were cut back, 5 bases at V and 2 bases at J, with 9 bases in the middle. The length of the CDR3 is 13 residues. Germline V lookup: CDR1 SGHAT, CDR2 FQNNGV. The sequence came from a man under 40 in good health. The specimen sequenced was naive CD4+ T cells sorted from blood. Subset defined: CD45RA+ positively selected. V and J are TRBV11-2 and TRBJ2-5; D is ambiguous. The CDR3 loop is CASSNAPQETQYF. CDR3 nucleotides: TGTGCCAGCAGCAACGCACCACAAGAGACCCAGTACTTC.